This entry describes one TCR beta chain. Its antigen is currently unknown. These data come from a study of T cell responses to AZD1222 COVID-19 vaccine. TCRdb keeps only in-frame clones here, not all; method: immunoSEQ multiplex PCR. In the table there are roughly 120,000 clones, 90% to 95% of which are singletons. Trimming shortened V by 2 bases and J by 2 bases, and 7 bases separated the two germline ends. The CDR3 loop spans 13 amino acids. Per the germline V gene, CDR1 is SGHRS and CDR2 is YFSETQ. General study points: Vaccine-associated CD4 TCRs ranged over spike, dominating at 160-218 and 743-854. Repertoire collection took place solely once the T cell response had peaked.

The sequencing used peripheral blood, collected on day 0 of AZD1222 vaccination. This chain links TRBV5-1 with TRBJ1-2; a possible D gene is TRBD1 (6 bases). The receptor was isolated from an adult in good health. For the CDR3, the DNA is TGCGCCAGCAGCTTCGACAGGAACTATGGCTACACCTTC. It specifies CASSFDRNYGYTF.